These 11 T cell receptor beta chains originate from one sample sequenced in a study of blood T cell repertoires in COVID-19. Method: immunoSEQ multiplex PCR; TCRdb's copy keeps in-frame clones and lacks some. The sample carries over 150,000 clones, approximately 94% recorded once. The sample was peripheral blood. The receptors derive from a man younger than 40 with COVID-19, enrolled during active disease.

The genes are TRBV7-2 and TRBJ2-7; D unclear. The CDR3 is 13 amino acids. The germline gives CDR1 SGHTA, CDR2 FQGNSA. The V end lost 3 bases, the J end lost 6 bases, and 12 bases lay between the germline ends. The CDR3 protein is CASSLPQVVEQYF. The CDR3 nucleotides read TGTGCCAGCAGCTTGCCCCAGGTCGTCGAGCAGTACTTC.

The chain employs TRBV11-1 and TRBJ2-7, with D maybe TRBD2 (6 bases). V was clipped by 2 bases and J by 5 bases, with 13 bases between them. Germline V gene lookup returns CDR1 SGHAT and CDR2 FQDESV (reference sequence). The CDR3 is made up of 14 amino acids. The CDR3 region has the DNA TGTGCCAGCAGCTTATATGGGGGGTTGAACGAGCAGTACTTC. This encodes CASSLYGGLNEQYF.

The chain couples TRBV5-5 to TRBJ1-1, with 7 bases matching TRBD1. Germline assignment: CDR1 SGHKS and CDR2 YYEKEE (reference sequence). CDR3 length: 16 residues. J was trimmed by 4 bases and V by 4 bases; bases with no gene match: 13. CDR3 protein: CASSLGTLQGITEAFF. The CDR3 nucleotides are TGTGCCAGCAGCCTTGGGACTCTACAGGGGATCACTGAAGCTTTCTTT. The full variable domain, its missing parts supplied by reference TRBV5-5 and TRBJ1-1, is DAGVTQSPTHLIKTRGQQVTLRCSPISGHKSVSWYQQVLGQGPQFIFQYYEKEERGRGNFPDRFSARQFPNYSSELNVNALLLGDSALYLCASSLGTLQGITEAFFGQGTRLTVV.

The CDR3 here is CASSLRWNVGRAGGPHEQYF. As DNA, the CDR3 is TGCGCCAGCAGCTTGAGGTGGAATGTGGGCCGGGCAGGGGGCCCCCACGAGCAGTACTTC. V usage is TRBV5-1 and J usage is TRBJ2-7; 8 bases are a match to TRBD1. Germline V lookup: CDR1 SGHRS, CDR2 YFSETQ. The CDR3 has 20 amino acids. J gave up 5 bases and V 1 base, and 23 bases lay outside the gene matches. The complete variable domain, with remaining parts taken from reference TRBV5-1 and TRBJ2-7, reads KAGVTQTPRYLIKTRGQQVTLSCSPISGHRSVSWYQQTPGQGLQFLFEYFSETQRNKGNFPGRFSGRQFSNSRSEMNVSTLELGDSALYLCASSLRWNVGRAGGPHEQYFGPGTRLTVT.

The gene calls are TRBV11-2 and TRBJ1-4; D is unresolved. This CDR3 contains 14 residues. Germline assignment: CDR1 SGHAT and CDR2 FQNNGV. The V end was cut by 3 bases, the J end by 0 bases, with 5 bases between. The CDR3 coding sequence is TGTGCCAGCAGCTTTAGAGCAACTAATGAAAAACTGTTTTTT. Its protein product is CASSFRATNEKLFF.

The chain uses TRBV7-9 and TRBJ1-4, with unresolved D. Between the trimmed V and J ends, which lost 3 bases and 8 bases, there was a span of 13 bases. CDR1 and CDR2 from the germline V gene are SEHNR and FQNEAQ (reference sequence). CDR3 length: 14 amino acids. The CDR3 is CASSFTGIGEKLFF. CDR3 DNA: TGTGCCAGCAGCTTCACGGGGATTGGGGAAAAACTGTTTTTT.

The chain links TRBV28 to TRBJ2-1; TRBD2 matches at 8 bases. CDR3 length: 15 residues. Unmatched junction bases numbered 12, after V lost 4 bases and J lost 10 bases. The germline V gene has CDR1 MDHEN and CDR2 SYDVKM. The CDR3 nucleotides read TGTGCCAGCAGTTCTTCCAGCGGGGGACTCGGGGAGCAGTTCTTC. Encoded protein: CASSSSSGGLGEQFF.

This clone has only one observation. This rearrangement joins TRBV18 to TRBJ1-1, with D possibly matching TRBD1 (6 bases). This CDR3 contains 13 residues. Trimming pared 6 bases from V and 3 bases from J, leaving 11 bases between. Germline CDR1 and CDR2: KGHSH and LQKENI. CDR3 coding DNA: TGTGCCAGCTCGTACAGGGATGACACTGAAGCTTTCTTT. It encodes CASSYRDDTEAFF.

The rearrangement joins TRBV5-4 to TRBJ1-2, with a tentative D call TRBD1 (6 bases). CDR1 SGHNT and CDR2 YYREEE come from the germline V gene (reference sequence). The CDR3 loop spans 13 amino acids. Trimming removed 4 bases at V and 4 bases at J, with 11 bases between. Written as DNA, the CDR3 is TGTGCCAGCAGCACCACAGGGACCTATGGCTACACCTTC. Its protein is CASSTTGTYGYTF.

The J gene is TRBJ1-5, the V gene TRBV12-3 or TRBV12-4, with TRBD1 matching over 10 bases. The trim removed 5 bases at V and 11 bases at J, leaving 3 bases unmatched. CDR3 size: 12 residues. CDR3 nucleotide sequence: TGTGCCAGCAGTGGGGACAGGGGTACCCAGCATTTT. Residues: CASSGDRGTQHF.

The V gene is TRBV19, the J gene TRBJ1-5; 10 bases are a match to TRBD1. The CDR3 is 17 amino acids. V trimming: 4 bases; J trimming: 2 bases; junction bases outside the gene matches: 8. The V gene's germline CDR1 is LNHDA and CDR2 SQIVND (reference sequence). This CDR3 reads CASSTGTGDIGNQPQHF. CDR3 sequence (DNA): TGTGCCAGTAGTACCGGGACAGGGGATATTGGCAATCAGCCCCAGCATTTT. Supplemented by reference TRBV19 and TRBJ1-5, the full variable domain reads DGGITQSPKYLFRKEGQNVTLSCEQNLNHDAMYWYRQDPGQGLRLIYYSQIVNDFQKGDIAEGYSVSREKKESFPLTVTSAQKNPTAFYLCASSTGTGDIGNQPQHFGDGTRLSIL.